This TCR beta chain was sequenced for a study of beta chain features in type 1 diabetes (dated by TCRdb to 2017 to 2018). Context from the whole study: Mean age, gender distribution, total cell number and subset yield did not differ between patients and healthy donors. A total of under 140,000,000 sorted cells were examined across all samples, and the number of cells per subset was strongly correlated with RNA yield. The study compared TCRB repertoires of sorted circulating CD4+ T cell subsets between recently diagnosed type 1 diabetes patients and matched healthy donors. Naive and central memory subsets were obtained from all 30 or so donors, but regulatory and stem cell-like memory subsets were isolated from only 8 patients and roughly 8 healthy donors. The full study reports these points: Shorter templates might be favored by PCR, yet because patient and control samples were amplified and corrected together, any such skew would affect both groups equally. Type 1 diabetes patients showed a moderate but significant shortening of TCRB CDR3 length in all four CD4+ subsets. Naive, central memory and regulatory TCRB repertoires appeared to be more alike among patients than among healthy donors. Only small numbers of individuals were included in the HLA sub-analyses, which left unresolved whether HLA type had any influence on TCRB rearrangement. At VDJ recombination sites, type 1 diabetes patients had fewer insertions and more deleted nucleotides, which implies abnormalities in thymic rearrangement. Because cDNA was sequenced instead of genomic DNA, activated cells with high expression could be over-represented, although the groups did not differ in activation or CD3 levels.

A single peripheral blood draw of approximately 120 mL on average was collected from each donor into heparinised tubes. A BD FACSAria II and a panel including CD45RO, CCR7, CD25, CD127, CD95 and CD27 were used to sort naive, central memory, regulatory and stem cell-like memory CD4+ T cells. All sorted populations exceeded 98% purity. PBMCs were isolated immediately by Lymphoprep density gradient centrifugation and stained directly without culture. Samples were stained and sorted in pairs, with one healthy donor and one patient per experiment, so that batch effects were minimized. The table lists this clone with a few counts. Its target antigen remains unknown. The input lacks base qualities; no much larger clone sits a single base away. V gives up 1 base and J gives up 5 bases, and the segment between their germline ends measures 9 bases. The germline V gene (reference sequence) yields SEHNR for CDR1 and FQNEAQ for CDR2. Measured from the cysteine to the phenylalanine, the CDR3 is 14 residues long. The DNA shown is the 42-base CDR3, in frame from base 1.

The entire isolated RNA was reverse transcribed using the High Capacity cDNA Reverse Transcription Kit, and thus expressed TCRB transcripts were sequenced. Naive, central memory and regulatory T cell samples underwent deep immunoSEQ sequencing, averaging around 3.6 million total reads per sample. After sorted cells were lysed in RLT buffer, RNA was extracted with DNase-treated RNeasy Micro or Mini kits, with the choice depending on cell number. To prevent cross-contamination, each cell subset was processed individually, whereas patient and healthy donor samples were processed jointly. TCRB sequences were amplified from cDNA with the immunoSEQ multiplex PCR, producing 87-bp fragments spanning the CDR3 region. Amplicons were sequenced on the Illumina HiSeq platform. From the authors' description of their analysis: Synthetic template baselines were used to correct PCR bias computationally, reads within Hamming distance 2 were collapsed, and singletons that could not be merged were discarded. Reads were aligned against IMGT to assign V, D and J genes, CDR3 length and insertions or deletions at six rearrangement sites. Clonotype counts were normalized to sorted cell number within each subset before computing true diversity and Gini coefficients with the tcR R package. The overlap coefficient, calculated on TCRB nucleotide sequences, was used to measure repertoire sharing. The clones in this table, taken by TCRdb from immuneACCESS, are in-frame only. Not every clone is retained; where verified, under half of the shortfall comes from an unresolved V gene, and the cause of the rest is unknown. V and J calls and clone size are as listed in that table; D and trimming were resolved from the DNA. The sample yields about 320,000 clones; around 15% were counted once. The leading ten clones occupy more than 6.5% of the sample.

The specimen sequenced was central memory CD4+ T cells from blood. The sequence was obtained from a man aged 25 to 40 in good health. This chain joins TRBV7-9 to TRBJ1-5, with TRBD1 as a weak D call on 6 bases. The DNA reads TGTGCCAGCAGCTTAGTAGGGGGTCATCAGCCCCAGCATTTT. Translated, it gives CASSLVGGHQPQHF.